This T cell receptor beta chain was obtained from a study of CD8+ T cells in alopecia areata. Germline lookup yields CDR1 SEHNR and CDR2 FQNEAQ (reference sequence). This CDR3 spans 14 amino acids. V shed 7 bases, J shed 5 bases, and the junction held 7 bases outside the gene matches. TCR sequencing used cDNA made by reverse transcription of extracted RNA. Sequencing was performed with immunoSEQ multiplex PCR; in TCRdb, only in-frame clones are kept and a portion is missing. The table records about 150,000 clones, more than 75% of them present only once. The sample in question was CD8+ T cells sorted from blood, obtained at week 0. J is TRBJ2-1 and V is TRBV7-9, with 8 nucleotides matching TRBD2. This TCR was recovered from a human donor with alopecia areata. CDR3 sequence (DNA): TGTGCCAGCATCTCAGGGACTAGGAACAATGAGCAGTTCTTC. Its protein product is CASISGTRNNEQFF.